This TCR beta chain was documented in a study of CD8 T cells in ankylosing spondylitis. This clonotype showed up many times. Its matching antigen is unknown. Regarding the study as a whole: Apparently characteristic of ankylosing spondylitis blood was a TCR beta motif (under ten highly homologous variants). Past research had described some motif variants in reactive arthritis synovial fluid and blood. As for the disease-linked clones, they showed a CD8+ phenotype and occurred at relatively low frequencies in peripheral blood.

Via MiXCR, TCRdb re-called the 5' RACE reads, giving one row per CDR3 protein. In the table there are 400,000 to 450,000 distinct CDR3 sequences, 15% to 20% of which are singletons. The CDR3 runs 15 residues. Germline loops: CDR1 DFQATT, CDR2 SNEGSKA (reference sequence). J gave up 10 bases and V 2 bases, and 11 bases lay outside the gene matches. Material: blood, either unsorted or a sorted T cell fraction (not recorded which). The chain recombines TRBV20-1 with TRBJ2-3; 11 bases are a match to TRBD2. This clonotype was sampled from a male donor with ankylosing spondylitis. This chain's CDR3 is CSARSTSGVPMAQYF. CDR3 nucleotides: TGCAGTGCTAGATCGACTAGCGGGGTCCCCATGGCGCAGTATTTT.